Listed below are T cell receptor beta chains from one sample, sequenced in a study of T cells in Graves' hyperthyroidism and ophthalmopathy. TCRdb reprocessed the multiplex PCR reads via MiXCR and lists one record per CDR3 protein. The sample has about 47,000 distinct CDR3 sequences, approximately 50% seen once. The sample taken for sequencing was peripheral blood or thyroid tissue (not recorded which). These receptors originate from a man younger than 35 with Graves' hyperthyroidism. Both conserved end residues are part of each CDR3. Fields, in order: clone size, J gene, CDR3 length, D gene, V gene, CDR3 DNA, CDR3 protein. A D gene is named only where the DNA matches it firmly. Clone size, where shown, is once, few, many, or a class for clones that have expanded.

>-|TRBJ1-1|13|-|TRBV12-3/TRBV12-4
TGTGCCAGCACTACTAAGAAGAACACTAAAGCTTTCTTT
CASTTKKNTKAFF
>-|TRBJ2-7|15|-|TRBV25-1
TGTGCCAGCAGTCGATCGGGTCTTCACTCCTACGAGCAGTACTTC
CASSRSGLHSYEQYF
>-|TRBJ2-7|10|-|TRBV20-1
TGCAGTGCCAGATCCTCCGAGCAGTACTTC
CSARSSEQYF
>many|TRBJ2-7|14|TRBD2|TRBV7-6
TGTGCCAGCAGCCGGGGACTAGGAGGGTTCGAGCAGTACTTC
CASSRGLGGFEQYF
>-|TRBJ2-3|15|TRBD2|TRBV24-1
TGTGCCACCAGTGATTCCACGGGAGGAACAGATACGCGGTATTTT
CATSDSTGGTDTRYF
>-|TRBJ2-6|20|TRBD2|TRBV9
TGTGCCAGCAGCGGACAGGGGTCTACTAGCGGGAGAGGTGGGGCCAACGTCCTGACTTTC
CASSGQGSTSGRGGANVLTF
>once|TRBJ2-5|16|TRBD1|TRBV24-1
TGTGCCACCAGTGCCACCGGGACAGGGGTCCAAGAGACCCAGTACTTC
CATSATGTGVQETQYF
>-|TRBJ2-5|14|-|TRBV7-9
TGTGCCAGCAGCCGCGGGACGGAGCATCAGCCCCAGTACTTC
CASSRGTEHQPQYF
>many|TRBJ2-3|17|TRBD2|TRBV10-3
TGTGCCATCAGTTCCCCGACTAGCGGGAGCAGCACAGATACGCAGTATTTT
CAISSPTSGSSTDTQYF
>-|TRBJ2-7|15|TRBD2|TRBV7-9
TGTGCCAGCAGCTTACTAGCGGGCAACTCCTACGAGCAGTACTTC
CASSLLAGNSYEQYF
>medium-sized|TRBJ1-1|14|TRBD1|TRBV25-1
TGTGCCAGCAGTAAGACAGGGGTTAACACTGAAGCTTTCTTT
CASSKTGVNTEAFF
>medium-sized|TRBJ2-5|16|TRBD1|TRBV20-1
TGCAGTGCTAGAGTATGGTACAGGGGGCGGGAAGAGACCCAGTACTTC
CSARVWYRGREETQYF
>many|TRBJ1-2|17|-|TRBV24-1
TGTGCCACCAGTGATCGCGCCGGAAGGGAACGCGTAGATGGCTACACCTTC
CATSDRAGRERVDGYTF
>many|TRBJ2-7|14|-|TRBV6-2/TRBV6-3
TGTGCCAGCAGTTACTCGACGAGGGCACTCGAGCAGTACTTC
CASSYSTRALEQYF
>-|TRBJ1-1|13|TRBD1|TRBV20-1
TGCAGTGCGCCCGGGACAGGGAACACTGAAGCTTTCTTT
CSAPGTGNTEAFF
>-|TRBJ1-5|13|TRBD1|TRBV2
TGTGCCAGCAGGCGACAGGGTAATCAGCCCCAGCATTTT
CASRRQGNQPQHF
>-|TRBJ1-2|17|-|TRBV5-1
TGCGCCAGCAGCTTGGTTGACATACAAGGGGCTAACTATGGCTACACCTTC
CASSLVDIQGANYGYTF
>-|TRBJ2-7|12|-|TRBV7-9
TGTGCCAGCAGCTTCCGAAACAGCGAGCAGTACTTC
CASSFRNSEQYF
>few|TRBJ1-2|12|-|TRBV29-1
TGCAGCGTCGGGGGACGGAACTATGGCTACACCTTC
CSVGGRNYGYTF
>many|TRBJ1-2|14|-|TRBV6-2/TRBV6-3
TGTGCCAGCAGTCCGTACAGGGAGCTATATGGCTACACCTTC
CASSPYRELYGYTF
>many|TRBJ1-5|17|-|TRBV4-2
TGTGCCAGCAGCCAAGCGGTGGGCCGCGATGGCAATCAGCCCCAGCATTTT
CASSQAVGRDGNQPQHF
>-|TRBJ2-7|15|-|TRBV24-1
TGTGCCACCAGTCCTCGGGGGAGGAGAAGTAACGAGCAGTACTTC
CATSPRGRRSNEQYF
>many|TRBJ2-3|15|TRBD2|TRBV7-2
TGTGCCAGCAGCTTAGGGCTAGCGGGGGCAGATACGCAGTATTTT
CASSLGLAGADTQYF
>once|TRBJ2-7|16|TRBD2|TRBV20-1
TGCAGTGCTAGAAAGGTCGGGACTAGCGGGAGTAGTGAGCAGTACTTC
CSARKVGTSGSSEQYF
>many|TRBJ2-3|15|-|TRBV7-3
TGTGCCAGCAGCTCCGGGATATTGAGGACAGATACGCAGTATTTT
CASSSGILRTDTQYF
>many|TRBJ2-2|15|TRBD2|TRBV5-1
TGCGCCAGCACAGATGCTAGCGGGGTCGCCGGGGAGCTGTTTTTT
CASTDASGVAGELFF